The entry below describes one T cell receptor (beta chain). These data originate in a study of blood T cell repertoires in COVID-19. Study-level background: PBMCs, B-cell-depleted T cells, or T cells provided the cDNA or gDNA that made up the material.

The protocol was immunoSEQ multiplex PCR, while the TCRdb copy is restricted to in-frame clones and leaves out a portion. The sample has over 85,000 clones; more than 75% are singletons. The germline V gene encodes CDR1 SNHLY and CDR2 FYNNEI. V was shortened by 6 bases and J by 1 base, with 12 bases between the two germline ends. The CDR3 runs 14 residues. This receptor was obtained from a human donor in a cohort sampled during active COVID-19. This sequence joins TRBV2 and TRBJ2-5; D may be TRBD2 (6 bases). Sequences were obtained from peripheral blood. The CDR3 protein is CASRTSRSQETQYF. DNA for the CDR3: TGTGCCAGCAGGACTAGTAGGTCCCAAGAGACCCAGTACTTC.